The 16 T cell receptor beta chains listed next were all sequenced from one sample in a study of blood T cell repertoires in COVID-19. Assay used: immunoSEQ multiplex PCR; TCRdb lists only in-frame clones, some missing. The sample carries roughly 210,000 clones, less than 90% recorded once. The sequenced sample was peripheral blood. All receptors come from a man aged 70 or older with acute or convalescent COVID-19.

The rearrangement joins TRBV2 to TRBJ2-1, with 8 bases identical to TRBD1. The V gene's germline CDR1 is SNHLY and CDR2 FYNNEI. With 6 bases clipped from V and 4 bases from J, the junction kept 23 bases outside the gene matches. The CDR3 contains 20 residues. CDR3 DNA: TGTGCCAGCAGGCCCCCCCGGGGACAGGTTGGCCTGGGAACTTACAATGAGCAGTTCTTC. This codes for CASRPPRGQVGLGTYNEQFF.

This clone has only one observation. The chain uses TRBV2 and TRBJ2-3; tentatively, D is TRBD1 (5 bases). V lost 2 bases, J lost 5 bases, and 11 bases lay in between. The length of the CDR3 is 14 residues. CDR1 is SNHLY, CDR2 FYNNEI, per germline. The CDR3 DNA reads TGTGCCAGCAGTGAAAAGGGGTGGGAAGATACGCAGTATTTT. Its translation: CASSEKGWEDTQYF.

The rearrangement uses TRBV10-3 and TRBJ1-2; 8 bases are a match to TRBD1. The CDR3 spans 12 residues. Germline V gene lookup returns CDR1 ENHRY and CDR2 SYGVKD. The trim removed 8 bases at V and 4 bases at J, leaving 3 bases unmatched. The CDR3 DNA sequence: TGTGCCATCGACAGGGGCGGCTATGGCTACACCTTC. Translation: CAIDRGGYGYTF.

The chain carries TRBV19 and TRBJ2-2, with D maybe TRBD1 (6 bases). V dropped 5 bases and J dropped 4 bases, with 11 bases sitting between them. This CDR3 is built from 14 residues. CDR1 and CDR2 from the germline V gene are LNHDA and SQIVND (reference sequence). Here the CDR3 DNA reads TGTGCCAGTAGTTGGATGGACAGCACCGGGGAGCTGTTTTTT. Translating gives CASSWMDSTGELFF. The entire variable domain, with the rest obtained from reference TRBV19 and TRBJ2-2, is as follows: DGGITQSPKYLFRKEGQNVTLSCEQNLNHDAMYWYRQDPGQGLRLIYYSQIVNDFQKGDIAEGYSVSREKKESFPLTVTSAQKNPTAFYLCASSWMDSTGELFFGEGSRLTVL.

This sequence joins TRBV5-6 and TRBJ1-2; no clear D gene. The germline gives CDR1 SGHDT, CDR2 YYEEEE. CDR3 length: 14 amino acids. With 6 bases removed from V and 2 bases from J, the gap between germline ends came to 14 bases. The CDR3 nucleotides are TGTGCCAGCAACACCGTGAGGCGGAACTATGGCTACACCTTC. Amino acid sequence: CASNTVRRNYGYTF.

V usage is TRBV6-2 or TRBV6-3 and J usage is TRBJ2-3; tentative D call: TRBD1 (6 bases). The length of the CDR3 is 15 residues. Germline lookup yields CDR1 MNHEY and CDR2 SVGEGT. The V end was cut by 2 bases, the J end by 4 bases, with 13 bases between. The CDR3 spells CASSYAIQGADTQYF. CDR3 nucleotide sequence: TGTGCCAGCAGTTACGCTATACAGGGCGCAGATACGCAGTATTTT.

This clone was detected only once. CDR3 in DNA: TGTGCCAGTAGTGCTGGGGCTAGCGGGAGGCTCAATGAGCAGTTCTTC. It translates to CASSAGASGRLNEQFF. This chain uses TRBV19 with TRBJ2-1; 11 positions agree with TRBD2. V trimming: 5 bases; J trimming: 6 bases; junction bases outside the gene matches: 9. This CDR3 spans 16 amino acids. Germline V gene lookup returns CDR1 LNHDA and CDR2 SQIVND (reference sequence).

The V call is TRBV7-2, the J call TRBJ1-3, with D unclear. CDR3 length: 16 residues. V was pared by 1 base and J by 4 bases, with 14 bases between. Per the germline V gene, CDR1 is SGHTA and CDR2 is FQGNSA. The CDR3 spells CASSLDFGLTGNTIYF. As DNA, the CDR3 is TGTGCCAGCAGCTTAGATTTCGGACTTACGGGAAACACCATATATTTT.

V and J are TRBV19 and TRBJ2-7; 13 bases align to TRBD2. V gave up 5 bases and J gave up 3 bases; unmatched junction bases: 10. The CDR3 runs 17 residues. The germline V gene has CDR1 LNHDA and CDR2 SQIVND (reference sequence). The CDR3 sequence is CASSDGTSGKRGYEQYF. CDR3 DNA sequence: TGTGCCAGTAGTGATGGGACTAGCGGGAAGAGGGGCTACGAGCAGTACTTC.

The genes are TRBV27 and TRBJ2-1; tentatively, D is TRBD1 (5 bases). CDR3 length: 18 amino acids. Germline assignment: CDR1 MNHEY and CDR2 SMNVEV (reference sequence). V lost 3 bases and J 6 bases, leaving 24 bases between the germline ends. The CDR3 reads CASSFSPSRVISSNEQFF. CDR3 coding DNA: TGTGCCAGCAGTTTTTCTCCCTCCAGGGTTATATCTTCCAATGAGCAGTTCTTC.

J is TRBJ2-3 and V is TRBV9; 9 bases line up with TRBD1. The CDR3 spans 18 residues. Looked up from germline, CDR1 is SGDLS and CDR2 is YYNGEE. Trimming cost V 2 bases and J 0 bases; bases outside gene matches: 10. CDR3 coding DNA: TGTGCCAGCAGCGTGGTGGACAGGGGAGTAGGTAGCACAGATACGCAGTATTTT. The encoded protein is CASSVVDRGVGSTDTQYF.

CDR3 region: CASSIVDTVDQPQHF. DNA of the CDR3: TGTGCCAGTAGTATAGTGGACACGGTGGATCAGCCCCAGCATTTT. The rearrangement joins TRBV19 to TRBJ1-5; TRBD1 is a possible D gene (5 bases). CDR3 length: 15 residues. V was cut by 1 base and J by 5 bases, with 12 bases left in between. Germline V gene lookup returns CDR1 LNHDA and CDR2 SQIVND (reference sequence).

The J gene is TRBJ1-1, the V gene TRBV7-3; no clear D. This CDR3 is built from 12 residues. Germline V gene lookup returns CDR1 SGHTA and CDR2 FQGTGA. V was clipped by 5 bases and J by 9 bases, with 13 bases between them. CDR3 sequence reads: CASSNTGGQAFF. The CDR3 DNA sequence: TGTGCCAGCAGCAACACGGGAGGGCAAGCTTTCTTT.

J is TRBJ1-2 and V is TRBV7-9, with 9 bases that match TRBD1. In germline, CDR1 is SEHNR, CDR2 FQNEAQ (reference sequence). V dropped 5 bases and J dropped 4; count of bases not matched to a gene: 5. The CDR3 covers 14 residues. The CDR3 here is CASSPGTGTYGYTF. The CDR3 DNA reads TGTGCCAGCAGCCCGGGGACAGGGACCTATGGCTACACCTTC.

The V and J genes are TRBV27 and TRBJ2-7, with D unresolved. The V end lost 2 bases, the J end lost 2 bases, and 16 bases lay between the germline ends. In germline, CDR1 is MNHEY, CDR2 SMNVEV (reference sequence). The CDR3 consists of 16 residues. The CDR3 DNA follows: TGTGCCAGCAGTTTAGCGGCGAGTATCACACCCTACGAGCAGTACTTC. Translation gives CASSLAASITPYEQYF.

The V gene is TRBV29-1, the J gene TRBJ2-5; 9 nucleotides align to TRBD1. The CDR3 contains 12 residues. Germline CDR1 SQVTM, CDR2 ANQGSEA. After removal of 7 bases from V and 10 bases from J, the junction contained 10 bases not matched to a gene. The CDR3, as DNA: TGCAGCGCTGGGGGCGACAGGGGGGACCAGTACTTC. It translates to CSAGGDRGDQYF.